Below are 27 T cell receptor beta chains sequenced from a single sample in a study of cytotoxic CD8 clonotypes in ibrutinib-treated CLL. Only in-frame clones appear in the TCRdb table, and some are missing; sequencing was by immunoSEQ multiplex PCR. The table records more than 200,000 clones, 75% to 85% of them present only once. The sample in question was PBMCs, obtained after 12 months of ibrutinib treatment. All receptors come from a human donor with chronic lymphocytic leukemia.

The CDR3, as DNA: TGCGCCAGCAGCTTTTATGTCCGGGACAGGGTAGTTAATGAGCAGTTCTTC. It encodes CASSFYVRDRVVNEQFF. The rearrangement links TRBV4-1 to TRBJ2-1; 9 nucleotides align to TRBD1. The V and J ends lost 5 bases and 7 bases, in that order; junction bases with no gene match: 15. The CDR3 is 17 residues long. CDR1 is MGHRA, CDR2 YSYEKL, per germline.

The V and J genes are TRBV10-3 and TRBJ2-5, with D perhaps TRBD1 or TRBD2 (6 bases each). CDR1 ENHRY and CDR2 SYGVKD come from the germline V gene. This CDR3 spans 16 amino acids. V was clipped by 3 bases and J by 4 bases, with 18 bases between them. CDR3 nucleotides: TGTGCCATCAGTGACACAACTTTTCGGGGGCGAGAGACCCAGTACTTC. Translating it yields CAISDTTFRGRETQYF.

This chain uses TRBV6-1 with TRBJ2-5; 9 nucleotides align to TRBD2. Per the germline V gene, CDR1 is MNHNS and CDR2 is SASEGT. The CDR3 runs to 15 residues. The junction had 10 bases not matched to a gene; V was cut back by 6 bases and J by 5 bases. CDR3 in amino acids: CASRKTSGQRETQYF. The CDR3 DNA reads as TGTGCCAGCAGGAAGACTAGCGGTCAGAGGGAGACCCAGTACTTC.

The chain couples TRBV6-4 to TRBJ2-1; D unresolved. Trimming pared 2 bases from V and 4 bases from J, leaving 9 bases between. Germline V gene sequence: CDR1 MRHNA, CDR2 SNTAGT. The CDR3 length is 14 residues. The DNA for the CDR3 is TGTGCCAGCAGTGACGGTGCAGAGTACAATGAGCAGTTCTTC. It yields the protein CASSDGAEYNEQFF.

The chain uses TRBV7-9 and TRBJ2-3; 7 nucleotides match TRBD2. CDR1 SEHNR and CDR2 FQNEAQ come from the germline V gene (reference sequence). This CDR3 comprises 14 residues. The junction had 1 base not matched to a gene; V was cut back by 2 bases and J by 2 bases. The CDR3 protein is CASSLSGNTDTQYF. CDR3 coding DNA: TGTGCCAGCAGCTTAAGCGGGAACACAGATACGCAGTATTTT.

This sequence joins TRBV6-5 and TRBJ2-5; TRBD1 is a possible D gene (6 bases). CDR1 is MNHEY and CDR2 is SVGAGI in the germline V gene. Trimming took 0 bases from V and 3 from J, leaving 8 bases between them. This CDR3 comprises 14 residues. The CDR3 spells CASSYSNREETQYF. For the CDR3, the DNA is TGTGCCAGCAGTTACTCAAACAGGGAAGAGACCCAGTACTTC.

This clone was picked up a small number of times. The chain is built from TRBV6-5 and TRBJ2-5; 10 nucleotides agree with TRBD1. Germline V gene lookup returns CDR1 MNHEY and CDR2 SVGAGI. The CDR3 totals 16 residues. J lost 4 bases, V lost 2 bases, and 7 bases had no gene match. The CDR3 spells CASSYTGTGVGETQYF. The CDR3 nucleotides are TGTGCCAGCAGTTACACCGGGACAGGGGTCGGAGAGACCCAGTACTTC.

The rearrangement links TRBV12-5 to TRBJ2-1; TRBD2 aligns across 12 bases. The germline CDR1 and CDR2 sequences are LGHNT and FRNRAP. The CDR3 totals 19 residues. The V segment lost 0 bases and the J segment 9 bases; nucleotides outside the gene matches: 15. The CDR3 DNA is TGTGCTAGTGGTTTGGTACAGACTAGCGGGGGCCCAGGGGCAGGTGAGCAGTTCTTC. Residues: CASGLVQTSGGPGAGEQFF. The complete variable domain, with remaining parts taken from reference TRBV12-5 and TRBJ2-1, reads DARVTQTPRHKVTEMGQEVTMRCQPILGHNTVFWYRQTMMQGLELLAYFRNRAPLDDSGMPKDRFSAEMPDATLATLKIQPSEPRDSAVYFCASGLVQTSGGPGAGEQFFGPGTRLTVL.

The chain uses TRBV2 and TRBJ2-2; no reliable D call. Germline V lookup: CDR1 SNHLY, CDR2 FYNNEI. Trimming removed 4 bases at V and 4 bases at J, with 7 bases between. The CDR3 runs 13 residues. Here the CDR3 reads CASSADFTGELFF. The CDR3 region has the DNA TGTGCCAGCAGTGCCGACTTCACCGGGGAGCTGTTTTTT.

This clone was counted between two and nine times. This sample includes further DNA sequences coding for the same CDR3. The genes are TRBV5-1 and TRBJ2-5; no firm D call. The V gene lost 0 bases and the J gene lost 3 bases, with 0 bases spanning the gap. This CDR3 contains 11 residues. Looked up from germline, CDR1 is SGHRS and CDR2 is YFSETQ. CDR3 in DNA: TGCGCCAGCAGCTTGGAAGAGACCCAGTACTTC. This translates into CASSLEETQYF.

The V gene is TRBV28, the J gene TRBJ1-2, with 11 bases aligning to TRBD1. Losses at the gene ends were 11 bases for V and 8 bases for J; bases not matched to a gene: 7. The CDR3 is 12 amino acids. Germline CDR1 reads MDHEN; CDR2 reads SYDVKM. This chain's CDR3 is CASDRGPDGYTF. Written as DNA, the CDR3 is TGTGCCTCGGACAGGGGGCCGGACGGCTACACCTTC.

Remarks on this clone: The same CDR3 also results from other DNA sequences found in this sample. The chain uses TRBV27 and TRBJ2-7, with 7 bases fitting TRBD1. With V trimmed by 5 bases and J by 2 bases, 3 bases remained unmatched. Germline CDR1 and CDR2: MNHEY and SMNVEV (reference sequence). The CDR3 loop spans 13 amino acids. The DNA for the CDR3 is TGTGCCAGCAGTCCAACAGGGGCCTACGAGCAGTACTTC. Amino acids: CASSPTGAYEQYF.

The V call is TRBV18, the J call TRBJ1-4; tentatively, D is TRBD1 (6 bases). V shed 1 base and J shed 2 bases, with 11 bases lying between them. Germline V lookup: CDR1 KGHSH, CDR2 LQKENI. This CDR3 is built from 16 residues. The CDR3 nucleotides are TGTGCCAGCTCACCACGGAGGGGGGAGACTAATGAAAAACTGTTTTTT. Translated: CASSPRRGETNEKLFF.

The table lists this clone with a count of one. The chain links TRBV18 to TRBJ2-1, with TRBD2 matching over 9 bases. Trimming at V came to 4 bases and at J to 6 bases, leaving 4 bases not matched to a gene. In germline, CDR1 is KGHSH, CDR2 LQKENI. The CDR3 spans 14 residues. CDR3 loop: CASSLAGAPNEQFF. The CDR3 coding sequence is TGTGCCAGCTCACTAGCGGGAGCCCCCAATGAGCAGTTCTTC. The variable domain in full, completed from reference TRBV18 and TRBJ2-1, reads NAGVMQNPRHLVRRRGQEARLRCSPMKGHSHVYWYRQLPEEGLKFMVYLQKENIIDESGMPKERFSAEFPKEGPSILRIQQVVRGDSAAYFCASSLAGAPNEQFFGPGTRLTVL.

The chain carries TRBV6-6 and TRBJ1-1; D remains unclear. Germline assignment: CDR1 MNHNY and CDR2 SVGAGI (reference sequence). The CDR3 covers 14 residues. V shed 7 bases and J shed 4 bases, with 16 bases lying between them. The CDR3 DNA reads TGTGCCAGCACCCTACCCGGGGAGGGCACTGAAGCTTTCTTT. Its protein product is CASTLPGEGTEAFF.

This chain joins TRBV7-3 and TRBJ2-5, with no clear D. Germline values: CDR1 SGHTA, CDR2 FQGTGA. This CDR3 spans 13 amino acids. Trimming pared 2 bases from V and 7 bases from J, leaving 11 bases between. CDR3 region: CASSLGPVGTQYF. DNA for the CDR3: TGTGCCAGCAGCTTAGGACCCGTTGGGACCCAGTACTTC.

This clone has a handful of counts. The rearrangement links TRBV14 to TRBJ2-1; D remains unclear. CDR3 length equals 13 residues. Trimming pared 3 bases from V and 3 bases from J, leaving 6 bases between. CDR1 and CDR2 (germline): SGHDN, FVKESK. The chain's CDR3 is CASSHQYYNEQFF. DNA of the CDR3: TGTGCCAGCAGCCATCAATACTACAATGAGCAGTTCTTC.

The chain carries TRBV19 and TRBJ1-1, with D tentatively TRBD1 (5 bases). Germline V gene lookup returns CDR1 LNHDA and CDR2 SQIVND (reference sequence). Trimming shortened V by 4 bases and J by 4 bases, and 19 bases separated the two germline ends. The length of the CDR3 is 16 residues. This chain's CDR3 is CASSKNPQGGFTEAFF. The DNA for the CDR3 is TGTGCCAGTAGTAAAAACCCTCAGGGCGGGTTCACTGAAGCTTTCTTT.

Of note for this clone: The junction does not match germline at one end; this may be a read error. The rearrangement joins TRBV7-8 to TRBJ2-1, with D possibly TRBD1 on 6 matching bases. The CDR3 consists of 13 residues. Germline V lookup: CDR1 SGHVS, CDR2 FQNEAQ. The CDR3 coding sequence is TGTGCCAGCACCTTAATACAGGGCAATGAGCAGTTCTTC. Protein: CASTLIQGNEQFF.

This clone was found once. This chain connects TRBV5-6 to TRBJ2-5; D is possibly TRBD2 (6 bases). Germline V gene lookup returns CDR1 SGHDT and CDR2 YYEEEE. The CDR3 has 14 amino acids. V was trimmed by 4 bases and J by 2 bases, leaving 12 bases between them. This CDR3 is CASSLREWQETQYF. CDR3 nucleotide sequence: TGTGCCAGCAGCCTCCGGGAGTGGCAAGAGACCCAGTACTTC.

This clone was seen at least ten times. The CDR3 spells CASSLKEKLFF. As DNA, the CDR3 is TGTGCCAGCAGCTTAAAAGAAAAACTGTTTTTT. The chain employs TRBV7-9 and TRBJ1-4, with D hard to call. The CDR3 consists of 11 residues. Trimming took 2 bases from V and 8 from J, leaving 3 bases between them. Germline assignment: CDR1 SEHNR and CDR2 FQNEAQ (reference sequence).

The genes are TRBV25-1 and TRBJ2-3; 10 positions agree with TRBD2. The CDR3 length is 17 residues. Unmatched junction bases numbered 8, after V lost 3 bases and J lost 2 bases. CDR1 and CDR2 from the germline V gene are MGHDK and SYGVNS. The CDR3 nucleotides read TGTGCCAGCAGTGAGGGGAGCGGGAGGGTACCCACAGATACGCAGTATTTT. It yields the protein CASSEGSGRVPTDTQYF.

The chain recombines TRBV27 with TRBJ1-5, with D perhaps TRBD1 (6 bases). This CDR3 has 14 residues. Trimming removed 6 bases from V and 1 base from J, with 10 bases in between. CDR1 and CDR2 (germline): MNHEY, SMNVEV (reference sequence). The CDR3 loop is CASRLQGSNQPQHF. The CDR3 DNA is TGTGCCAGCAGACTACAGGGAAGCAATCAGCCCCAGCATTTT.

About this clone itself: Germline and junction disagree at one end, which may indicate a read error. The chain carries TRBV2 and TRBJ1-5; 10 bases fit TRBD1. Germline V gene data show CDR1 as SNHLY and CDR2 as FYNNEI. The CDR3 consists of 14 residues. The CDR3 region is CASSGQGAQSAPAF. The CDR3 DNA is TGTGCCAGCAGTGGACAGGGGGCTCAATCAGCCCCAGCTTTT.

The rearrangement uses TRBV29-1 and TRBJ2-7; D ambiguous. This CDR3 contains 10 residues. CDR1 SQVTM and CDR2 ANQGSEA come from the germline V gene. Trimming took 6 bases from V and 5 from J, leaving 8 bases between them. The chain's CDR3 is CSVRHDEQYF. The CDR3 bases are TGCAGCGTGAGACACGACGAGCAGTACTTC.

The chain links TRBV4-1 to TRBJ2-5; TRBD1 agrees at 8 bases. V shed 4 bases, J shed 6 bases, and the junction held 4 bases outside the gene matches. The CDR3 covers 13 residues. Germline CDR1 MGHRA, CDR2 YSYEKL. CDR3 sequence (DNA): TGCGCCAGCAGCCCCACAGGGGGGCAGACCCAGTACTTC. Translated: CASSPTGGQTQYF.

The rearrangement joins TRBV7-6 to TRBJ2-3; possibly TRBD2 for D (6 bases). In germline, CDR1 is SGHVS, CDR2 FNYEAQ. V shed 6 bases and J shed 3 bases, with 16 bases lying between them. This CDR3 has 15 amino acids. The CDR3 is CASRGGDGGTDTQYF. The CDR3, as DNA: TGTGCCAGCAGGGGGGGTGATGGCGGTACAGATACGCAGTATTTT.